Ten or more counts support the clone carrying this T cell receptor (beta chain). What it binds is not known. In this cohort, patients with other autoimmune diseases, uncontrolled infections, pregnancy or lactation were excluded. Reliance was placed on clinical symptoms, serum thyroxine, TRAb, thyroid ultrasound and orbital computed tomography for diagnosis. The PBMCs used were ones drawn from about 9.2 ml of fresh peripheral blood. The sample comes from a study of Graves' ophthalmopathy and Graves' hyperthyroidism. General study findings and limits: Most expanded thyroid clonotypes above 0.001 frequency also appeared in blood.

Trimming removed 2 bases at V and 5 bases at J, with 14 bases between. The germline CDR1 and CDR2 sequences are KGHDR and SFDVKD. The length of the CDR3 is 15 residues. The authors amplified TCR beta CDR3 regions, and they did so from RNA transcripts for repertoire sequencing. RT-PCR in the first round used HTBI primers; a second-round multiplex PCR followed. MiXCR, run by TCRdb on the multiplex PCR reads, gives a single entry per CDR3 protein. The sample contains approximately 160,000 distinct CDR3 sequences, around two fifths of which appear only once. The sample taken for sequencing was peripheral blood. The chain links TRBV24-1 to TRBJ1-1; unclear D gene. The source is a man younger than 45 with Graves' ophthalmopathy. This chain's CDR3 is CATSDSGEIGTEAFF. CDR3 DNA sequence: TGTGCCACCAGTGATTCCGGAGAAATAGGTACTGAAGCTTTCTTT.